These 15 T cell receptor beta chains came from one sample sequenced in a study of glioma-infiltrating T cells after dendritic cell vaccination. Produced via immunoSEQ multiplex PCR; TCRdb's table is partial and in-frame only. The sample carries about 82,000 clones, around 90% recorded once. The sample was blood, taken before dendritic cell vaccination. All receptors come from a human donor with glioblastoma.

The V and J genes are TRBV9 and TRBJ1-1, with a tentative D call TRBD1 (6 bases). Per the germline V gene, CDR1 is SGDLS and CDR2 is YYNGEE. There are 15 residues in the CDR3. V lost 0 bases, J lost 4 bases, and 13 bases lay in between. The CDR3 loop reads CASSVVGGHGTEAFF. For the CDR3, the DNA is TGTGCCAGCAGCGTAGTGGGGGGGCACGGCACTGAAGCTTTCTTT.

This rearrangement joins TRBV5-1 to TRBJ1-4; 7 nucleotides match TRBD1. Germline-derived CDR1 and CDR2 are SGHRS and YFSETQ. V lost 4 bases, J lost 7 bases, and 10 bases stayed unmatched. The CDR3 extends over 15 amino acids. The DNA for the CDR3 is TGCGCCAGCAGCCGGAGACAGGGACTGGCTGAAAAACTGTTTTTT. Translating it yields CASSRRQGLAEKLFF. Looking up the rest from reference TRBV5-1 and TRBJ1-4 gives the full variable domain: KAGVTQTPRYLIKTRGQQVTLSCSPISGHRSVSWYQQTPGQGLQFLFEYFSETQRNKGNFPGRFSGRQFSNSRSEMNVSTLELGDSALYLCASSRRQGLAEKLFFGSGTQLSVL.

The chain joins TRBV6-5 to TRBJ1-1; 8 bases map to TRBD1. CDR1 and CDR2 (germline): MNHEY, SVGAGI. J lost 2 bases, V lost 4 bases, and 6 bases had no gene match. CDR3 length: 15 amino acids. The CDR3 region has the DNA TGTGCCAGCAGTTTATCGACAGGGGCCAACACTGAAGCTTTCTTT. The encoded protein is CASSLSTGANTEAFF.

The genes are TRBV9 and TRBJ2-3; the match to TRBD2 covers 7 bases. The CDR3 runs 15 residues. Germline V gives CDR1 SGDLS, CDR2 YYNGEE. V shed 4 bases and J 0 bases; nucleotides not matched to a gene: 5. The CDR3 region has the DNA TGTGCCAGCAGCATTACTAGCGTAAGCACAGATACGCAGTATTTT. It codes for CASSITSVSTDTQYF.

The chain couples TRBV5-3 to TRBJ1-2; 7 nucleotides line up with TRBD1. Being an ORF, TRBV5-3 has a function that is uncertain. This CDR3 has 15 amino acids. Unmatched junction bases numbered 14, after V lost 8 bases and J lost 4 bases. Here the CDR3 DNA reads TGTGCCAGCAGTCGTGACAGGGTGGTTGCCTATGGCTACACCTTC. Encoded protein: CASSRDRVVAYGYTF.

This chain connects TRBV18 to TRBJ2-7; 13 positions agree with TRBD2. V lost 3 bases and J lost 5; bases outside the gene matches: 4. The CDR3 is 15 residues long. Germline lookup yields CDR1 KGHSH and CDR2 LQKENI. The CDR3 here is CASSPGLAGPNEQYF. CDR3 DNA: TGTGCCAGCTCACCGGGACTAGCGGGGCCAAACGAGCAGTACTTC.

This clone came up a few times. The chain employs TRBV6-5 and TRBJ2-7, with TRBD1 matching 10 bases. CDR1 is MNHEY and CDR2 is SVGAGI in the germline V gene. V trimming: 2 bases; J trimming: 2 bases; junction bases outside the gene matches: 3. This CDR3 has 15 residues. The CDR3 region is CASSYRGQGTYEQYF. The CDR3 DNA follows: TGTGCCAGCAGTTACAGGGGACAGGGGACCTACGAGCAGTACTTC.

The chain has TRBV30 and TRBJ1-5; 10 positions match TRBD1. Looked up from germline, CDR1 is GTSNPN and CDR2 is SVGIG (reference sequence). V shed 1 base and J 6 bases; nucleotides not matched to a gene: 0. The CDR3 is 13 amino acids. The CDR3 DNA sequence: TGTGCCTGGAGTGGACAGGGGGCTCAGCCCCAGCATTTT. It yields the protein CAWSGQGAQPQHF.

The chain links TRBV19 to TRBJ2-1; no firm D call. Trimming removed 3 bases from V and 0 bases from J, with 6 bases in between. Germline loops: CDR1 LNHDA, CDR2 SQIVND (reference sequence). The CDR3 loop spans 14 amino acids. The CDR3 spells CASSIYFSYNEQFF. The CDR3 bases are TGTGCCAGTAGTATTTACTTCTCCTACAATGAGCAGTTCTTC.

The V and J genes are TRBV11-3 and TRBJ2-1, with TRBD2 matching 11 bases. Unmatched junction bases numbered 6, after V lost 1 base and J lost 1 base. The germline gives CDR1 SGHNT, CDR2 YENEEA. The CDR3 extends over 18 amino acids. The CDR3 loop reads CASSLADSGRGSYNEQFF. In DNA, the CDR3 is TGTGCCAGCAGCTTAGCCGATAGCGGGAGGGGGTCCTACAATGAGCAGTTCTTC.

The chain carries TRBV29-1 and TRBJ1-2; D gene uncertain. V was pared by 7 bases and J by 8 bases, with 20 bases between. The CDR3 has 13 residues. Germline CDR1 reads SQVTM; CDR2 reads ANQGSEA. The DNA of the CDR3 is TGCAGCGACTCCGGCGGCCTTGCTAGAGGCTACACCTTC. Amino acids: CSDSGGLARGYTF.

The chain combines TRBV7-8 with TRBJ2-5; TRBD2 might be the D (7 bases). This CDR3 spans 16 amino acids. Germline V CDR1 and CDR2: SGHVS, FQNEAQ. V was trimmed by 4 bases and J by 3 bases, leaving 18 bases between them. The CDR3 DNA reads TGTGCCAGCAGCTCTCCTGAAGGGGGGGCTAAAGAGACCCAGTACTTC. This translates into CASSSPEGGAKETQYF.

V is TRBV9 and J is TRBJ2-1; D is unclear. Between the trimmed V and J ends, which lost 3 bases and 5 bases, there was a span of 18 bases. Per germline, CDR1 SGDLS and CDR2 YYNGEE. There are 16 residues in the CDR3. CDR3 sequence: CASSGSPRPPDNEQFF. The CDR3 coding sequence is TGTGCCAGCAGCGGTAGTCCCAGGCCCCCGGACAATGAGCAGTTCTTC.

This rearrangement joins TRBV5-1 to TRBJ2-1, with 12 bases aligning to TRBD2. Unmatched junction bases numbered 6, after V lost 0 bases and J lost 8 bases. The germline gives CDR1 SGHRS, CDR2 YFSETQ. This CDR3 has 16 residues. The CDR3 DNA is TGCGCCAGCAGCTTGGGGACTAGCGGGACGGGCGATGAGCAGTTCTTC. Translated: CASSLGTSGTGDEQFF.

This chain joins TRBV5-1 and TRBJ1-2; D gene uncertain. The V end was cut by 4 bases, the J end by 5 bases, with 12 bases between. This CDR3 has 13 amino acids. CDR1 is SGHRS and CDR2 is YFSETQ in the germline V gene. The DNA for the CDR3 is TGCGCCAGCAGCCCCGGACTGCTTTATGGCTACACCTTC. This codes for CASSPGLLYGYTF.